The 8 T cell receptor beta chains below come from one sample, sequenced in a study of regulatory T cells in long-lasting Graves disease. Combining iRepertoire HTBI primers with Arm-PCR of CDR3 regions, the authors built TCR beta libraries. MiXCR, applied by TCRdb to the multiplex PCR reads, yields one record per CDR3 protein. This table has 250,000 to 400,000 distinct CDR3 sequences, more than 15% appearing once. The time point is: newly diagnosed GD, antithyroid drugs for less than 3 months. RNA isolated from PBMCs was used to make the TCR library. The specimen was peripheral blood mononuclear cells (PBMCs), collected at new diagnosis, from a patient treated with antithyroid drugs. These receptor sequences come from a female donor with Graves disease.

This clonotype was picked up many times. The chain has TRBV27 and TRBJ1-4; the match to TRBD1 covers 8 bases. The CDR3 is made up of 14 amino acids. Germline CDR1 reads MNHEY; CDR2 reads SMNVEV (reference sequence). The junction had 9 bases not matched to a gene; V was cut back by 7 bases and J by 8 bases. CDR3 region: CASTTGTGGEKLFF. The CDR3, as DNA: TGTGCCAGCACTACCGGGACAGGCGGGGAAAAACTGTTTTTT.

This clonotype was detected many times. V usage is TRBV5-1 and J usage is TRBJ1-1; no firm D call. The germline CDR1 and CDR2 sequences are SGHRS and YFSETQ. CDR3 length equals 15 residues. Between the trimmed V and J ends, which lost 5 bases and 4 bases, there was a span of 18 bases. CDR3 in DNA: TGCGCCAGCAGGAGAGGGTCCCCACGGGGCACTGAAGCTTTCTTT. It codes for CASRRGSPRGTEAFF. The full variable domain, rest sourced from reference TRBV5-1 and TRBJ1-1, is KAGVTQTPRYLIKTRGQQVTLSCSPISGHRSVSWYQQTPGQGLQFLFEYFSETQRNKGNFPGRFSGRQFSNSRSEMNVSTLELGDSALYLCASRRGSPRGTEAFFGQGTRLTVV.

This clonotype occurred a few times. Just one base apart from a much larger clone, this may be a read error. The chain combines TRBV12-3 or TRBV12-4 with TRBJ2-5, with TRBD2 identical over 7 bases. Trimming took 6 bases from V and 0 from J; bases not matched to a gene: 1. The CDR3 has 13 residues. The CDR3 bases are TGTGCCAGCAGAACTAGCGACCAAGAGACCCAGTACTTC. Translating gives CASRTSDQETQYF.

V usage is TRBV29-1 and J usage is TRBJ2-3; D unresolved. V lost 3 bases to trimming and J lost 6 bases, with 19 bases between them. CDR3 length: 15 amino acids. Germline lookup yields CDR1 SQVTM and CDR2 ANQGSEA. The CDR3 DNA is TGCAGCGTTGACCTGGCGACAAGCGCTCCGGATACGCAGTATTTT. As protein: CSVDLATSAPDTQYF.

The table lists this clonotype with many counts. The chain has TRBV28 and TRBJ2-2, with D tentatively TRBD1 (6 bases). Deletions cut 6 bases from V and 6 bases from J, with 11 bases between. Germline CDR1 reads MDHEN; CDR2 reads SYDVKM. The CDR3 length is 13 residues. In DNA, the CDR3 is TGTGCCAGCAGGTCTTACAGGGCCGGGGAGCTGTTTTTT. Translation: CASRSYRAGELFF.

In its sample, this clonotype was seen many times. The rearrangement links TRBV4-2 to TRBJ2-3; tentative D call: TRBD1 (6 bases). With 3 bases removed from V and 0 bases from J, the gap between germline ends came to 10 bases. This CDR3 is built from 15 residues. Germline CDR1 and CDR2: LGHNA and YNFKEQ. The CDR3 loop reads CASSQGAASTDTQYF. The CDR3 DNA sequence: TGTGCCAGCAGCCAGGGGGCGGCTAGCACAGATACGCAGTATTTT.

This CDR3 reads CASRTRYEQYF. CDR3 DNA sequence: TGTGCCAGCAGGACTCGCTACGAGCAGTACTTC. The gene calls are TRBV28 and TRBJ2-7; no definite D call. Germline V gives CDR1 MDHEN, CDR2 SYDVKM. This CDR3 contains 11 residues. Deletions cut 6 bases from V and 3 bases from J, with 6 bases between.

This clonotype showed up just a few times. The conserved final phenylalanine or tryptophan is absent from the CDR3, which likely points to a read error. V and J are TRBV6-5 and TRBJ2-7, with D hard to call. Germline V gene data show CDR1 as MNHEY and CDR2 as SVGAGI. CDR3 length: 13 residues. Deletions cut 0 bases from V and 6 bases from J, with 9 bases between. CDR3 DNA: TGTGCCAGCAGTTACTCCTTGGCAGTCGAGCAGTACTCC. It specifies CASSYSLAVEQYS.